Below are 17 T cell receptor beta chains sequenced from a single sample in a study of T cell responses to AZD1222 COVID-19 vaccine. TCRdb's table, derived via immunoSEQ multiplex PCR, lists solely in-frame clones and lacks some. The data contain 140,000 to 150,000 clones, over 75% of them singletons. The sequences come from peripheral blood, collected on day 0 of AZD1222 vaccination. Receptors originate from an adult in good health.

V usage is TRBV9 and J usage is TRBJ1-1; tentatively, D is TRBD1 (6 bases). V was cut by 4 bases and J by 1 base, with 14 bases left in between. This CDR3 region has 15 residues. CDR1 SGDLS and CDR2 YYNGEE come from the germline V gene. CDR3 region: CASSHTDSSNTEAFF. CDR3 in DNA: TGTGCCAGCAGCCATACGGACAGTTCGAACACTGAAGCTTTCTTT.

The CDR3 nucleotides read TGTGCCAGTAGTATAATTGGGTGGACAGAGACCACAGATACGCAGTATTTT. Translated, it gives CASSIIGWTETTDTQYF. The genes are TRBV19 and TRBJ2-3, with D maybe TRBD1 (6 bases). V lost 2 bases to trimming and J lost 2 bases, with 17 bases between them. Germline lookup yields CDR1 LNHDA and CDR2 SQIVND (reference sequence). The CDR3 loop spans 17 amino acids.

V gene TRBV15 combines with J gene TRBJ2-3; D is ambiguous. Between the trimmed V and J ends, which lost 0 bases and 4 bases, there was a span of 11 bases. Germline V lookup: CDR1 LNHNV, CDR2 YYDKDF (reference sequence). CDR3 length: 15 residues. Here the CDR3 DNA reads TGTGCCACCAGCAGAGATCCCGCCCTTTCAGATACGCAGTATTTT. Residues: CATSRDPALSDTQYF.

The sample holds one count of this clone. V usage is TRBV28 and J usage is TRBJ2-1, with D unclear. Trimming stripped 3 bases from V and 1 base from J, with 4 bases between. CDR3 size: 13 residues. Germline-derived CDR1 and CDR2 are MDHEN and SYDVKM. The CDR3 reads CASSFRSYNEQFF. The CDR3 DNA reads TGTGCCAGCAGTTTTAGGTCCTACAATGAGCAGTTCTTC.

The J gene is TRBJ1-5, the V gene TRBV6-2 or TRBV6-3; D remains unclear. Trimming pared 0 bases from V and 11 bases from J, leaving 17 bases between. The V gene's germline CDR1 is MNHEY and CDR2 SVGEGT. The CDR3 totals 15 residues. DNA for the CDR3: TGTGCCAGCAGTTACTCGAGGGCCCTAACTGGATCCCAGCATTTT. Protein product: CASSYSRALTGSQHF.

The CDR3 loop is CASSSRDRGHEQYF. CDR3 bases: TGTGCCAGCAGCTCCCGGGACAGGGGGCACGAGCAGTACTTC. V gene TRBV7-9 combines with J gene TRBJ2-7; 12 bases fit TRBD1. Per germline, CDR1 SEHNR and CDR2 FQNEAQ (reference sequence). CDR3 length equals 14 residues. Trimming removed 4 bases from V and 5 bases from J; junction bases left unmatched: 3.

V and J are TRBV27 and TRBJ2-5; TRBD1 agrees at 9 bases. The germline CDR1 and CDR2 sequences are MNHEY and SMNVEV (reference sequence). Germline trimming cut 3 bases from V and 5 bases from J; bases unmatched to any gene: 7. This CDR3 comprises 15 residues. The CDR3 region has the DNA TGTGCCAGCAGTTTTCTGGGACAGGGTGGGGAGACCCAGTACTTC. Amino acid sequence: CASSFLGQGGETQYF.

V usage is TRBV6-5 and J usage is TRBJ1-2, with TRBD1 matching over 7 bases. V shed 7 bases, J shed 8 bases, and the junction held 16 bases outside the gene matches. Germline V CDR1 and CDR2: MNHEY, SVGAGI. The CDR3 totals 15 residues. CDR3 amino acids: CASTPNRDSFGGYTF. The CDR3, as DNA: TGTGCCAGCACCCCCAACCGGGACAGCTTCGGGGGCTACACCTTC.

The chain is built from TRBV2 and TRBJ2-7, with D perhaps TRBD2 (6 bases). Germline V gives CDR1 SNHLY, CDR2 FYNNEI. V was cut by 8 bases and J by 4 bases, with 9 bases left in between. This CDR3 contains 11 residues. In nucleotides, the CDR3 is TGTGCCAGCGGAGGAGGGTACGAGCAGTACTTC. This gives the protein CASGGGYEQYF.

The chain couples TRBV9 to TRBJ2-7; the match to TRBD1 covers 10 bases. J was trimmed by 4 bases and V by 3 bases; bases with no gene match: 7. This CDR3 is 15 amino acids long. Germline V gene sequence: CDR1 SGDLS, CDR2 YYNGEE. CDR3 nucleotide sequence: TGTGCCAGCAGCGCTAATTTGGGACAGGGGTACGAGCAGTACTTC. It translates to CASSANLGQGYEQYF. Looking up the rest from reference TRBV9 and TRBJ2-7 gives the full variable domain: DSGVTQTPKHLITATGQRVTLRCSPRSGDLSVYWYQQSLDQGLQFLIQYYNGEERAKGNILERFSAQQFPDLHSELNLSSLELGDSALYFCASSANLGQGYEQYFGPGTRLTVT.

This clone was observed a single time. The chain is built from TRBV6-4 and TRBJ2-1; possibly TRBD1 or TRBD2 for D (5 bases each). Trimming pared 6 bases from V and 8 bases from J, leaving 20 bases between. This CDR3 spans 15 amino acids. Germline CDR1 MRHNA, CDR2 SNTAGT. The CDR3 loop reads CASSLGGSRAHEQFF. CDR3 in DNA: TGTGCCAGCAGCCTTGGGGGTAGCCGGGCACATGAGCAGTTCTTC.

The J gene is TRBJ2-7, the V gene TRBV25-1, with a weak D call TRBD1 (6 bases). The CDR3 loop spans 14 amino acids. Germline CDR1 reads MGHDK; CDR2 reads SYGVNS. V dropped 4 bases and J dropped 2 bases, with 12 bases sitting between them. The CDR3 region is CASSVRGQTYEQYF. The CDR3 coding sequence is TGTGCCAGCAGTGTACGAGGACAGACCTACGAGCAGTACTTC.

This rearrangement joins TRBV7-9 to TRBJ1-5; a possible D gene is TRBD1 (5 bases). The germline V and J ends were trimmed by 7 bases and 7 bases, with 17 bases remaining between them. Germline V CDR1 and CDR2: SEHNR, FQNEAQ (reference sequence). CDR3 size: 14 residues. The CDR3 DNA is TGTGCCAGCACCGAAGGGGAAGGGAGCCAGCCCCAGCATTTT. Encoded protein: CASTEGEGSQPQHF.

The chain couples TRBV29-1 to TRBJ1-1, with D unresolved. This CDR3 contains 16 residues. Germline-derived CDR1 and CDR2 are SQVTM and ANQGSEA. Trimming cost V 4 bases and J 0 bases, with 18 bases left between them. The CDR3 nucleotides are TGCAGCGTTGTTAAAGGACTCTTTACTATGAACACTGAAGCTTTCTTT. Translation: CSVVKGLFTMNTEAFF. Filled out from reference TRBV29-1 and TRBJ1-1, the complete variable domain reads SAVISQKPSRDICQRGTSLTIQCQVDSQVTMMFWYRQQPGQSLTLIATANQGSEATYESGFVIDKFPISRPNLTFSTLTVSNMSPEDSSIYLCSVVKGLFTMNTEAFFGQGTRLTVV.

Of note for this clone: The junction does not match germline at one end; this may be a read error. The chain combines TRBV29-1 with TRBJ2-1; 7 positions match TRBD2. The CDR3 is made up of 12 amino acids. CDR1 is SQVTM, CDR2 ANQGSEA, per germline. CDR3: CSVGEPGLPEIF. CDR3 DNA sequence: TGCAGCGTTGGGGAGCCGGGACTACCGGAAATCTTC.

This chain uses TRBV4-1 with TRBJ2-7, with 9 bases that match TRBD2. The ends lost 0 bases at V and 3 bases at J; junction bases unmatched: 3. This CDR3 has 15 amino acids. The germline gives CDR1 MGHRA, CDR2 YSYEKL. The DNA of the CDR3 is TGCGCCAGCAGCCAAGAGGGTAGCGGGGGCTACGAGCAGTACTTC. Translation gives CASSQEGSGGYEQYF.

The chain employs TRBV7-9 and TRBJ1-1, with D maybe TRBD1 (6 bases). Trimming pared 5 bases from V and 11 bases from J, leaving 15 bases between. This CDR3 comprises 12 residues. CDR1 SEHNR and CDR2 FQNEAQ come from the germline V gene (reference sequence). The CDR3 spells CASSPRGRGAFF. The CDR3 DNA reads as TGTGCCAGCAGCCCAAGAGGGAGGGGGGCTTTCTTT.